The 29 T cell receptor beta chains given below trace back to one sample, sequenced in a study of T-cell reconstitution after alpha-beta-depleted transplantation in children. The TCRbeta library incorporated unique molecular identifiers. TCRdb reprocessed the PCR reads with MiXCR, giving one entry per CDR3 protein. The sample has 230,000 or so distinct CDR3 sequences, around 8.9% seen once. Sequencing used PBMCs from the stem cell graft donor, obtained from the stem cell graft. These receptor sequences come from a human donor who donated a stem cell graft to a child with SCID.

CDR3 sequence (DNA): TGCGCCAGGAAAGGGGGGCCCCTCACAGATACGCAGTATTTT. It is translated as CARKGGPLTDTQYF. This chain links TRBV10-1 with TRBJ2-3, with D tentatively TRBD1 or TRBD2 (6 bases each). The V gene lost 9 bases and the J gene lost 2 bases, with 15 bases spanning the gap. The CDR3 is 14 amino acids. CDR1 is WNHNN and CDR2 is SYGVQD in the germline V gene (reference sequence).

A few counts support this clonotype. The chain joins TRBV28 to TRBJ2-1; 10 bases line up with TRBD2. The germline V gene has CDR1 MDHEN and CDR2 SYDVKM. The CDR3 totals 16 residues. The trim removed 5 bases at V and 4 bases at J, leaving 8 bases unmatched. CDR3 sequence (DNA): TGTGCCAGCAGTAGCCCTAGCGGGGGCGCTTACAATGAGCAGTTCTTC. Residues: CASSSPSGGAYNEQFF.

This clonotype has at least ten counts. This chain connects TRBV5-1 to TRBJ1-1; no clear D gene. The CDR3 length is 16 residues. Germline V CDR1 and CDR2: SGHRS, YFSETQ. Trimming stripped 4 bases from V and 5 bases from J, with 21 bases between. CDR3 nucleotides: TGCGCCAGCAGCAAGGCGTCGGCAGACTGGGGTACTGAAGCTTTCTTT. It is translated as CASSKASADWGTEAFF.

The table lists this clonotype with many counts. The J gene is TRBJ1-2, the V gene TRBV5-1, with TRBD1 identical over 7 bases. The CDR3 extends over 16 amino acids. Germline V CDR1 and CDR2: SGHRS, YFSETQ. V lost 4 bases and J lost 6; bases outside the gene matches: 15. Here the CDR3 reads CASSPDPGGTPDGYTF. CDR3 in DNA: TGCGCCAGCAGCCCCGACCCAGGGGGGACTCCTGATGGCTACACCTTC.

The chain joins TRBV6-2 or TRBV6-3 to TRBJ2-2; a weak D match, TRBD2 (7 bases). This CDR3 is built from 13 residues. With 5 bases removed from V and 6 bases from J, the gap between germline ends came to 10 bases. Germline CDR1 and CDR2: MNHEY and SVGEGT. The CDR3 nucleotides are TGTGCCAGCAGTAGGGGGGGAGCCGGGGAGCTGTTTTTT. This sequence encodes CASSRGGAGELFF.

This clonotype occurred a few times. The genes are TRBV24-1 and TRBJ1-3; no clear D gene. The germline CDR1 and CDR2 sequences are KGHDR and SFDVKD. The CDR3 runs 13 residues. Trimming removed 9 bases at V and 2 bases at J, with 10 bases between. The CDR3 sequence: CATSPETGNTIYF. The CDR3 DNA follows: TGTGCCACCTCACCGGAGACTGGAAACACCATATATTTT.

This clonotype has ten or more counts. J is TRBJ1-2 and V is TRBV20-1; D not resolved. Germline V lookup: CDR1 DFQATT, CDR2 SNEGSKA (reference sequence). Deletions cut 5 bases from V and 1 base from J, with 5 bases between. The CDR3 consists of 11 residues. The CDR3: CSAGYNYGYTF. CDR3 DNA sequence: TGCAGTGCTGGGTATAACTATGGCTACACCTTC.

This clonotype was picked up many times. The chain employs TRBV5-1 and TRBJ2-1; D remains unclear. Between the trimmed V and J ends, which lost 1 base and 15 bases, there was a span of 11 bases. The CDR3 has 11 amino acids. CDR1 SGHRS and CDR2 YFSETQ come from the germline V gene. The DNA of the CDR3 is TGCGCCAGCAGCTTGAGTCGTCGGTGGTTCTTC. This translates into CASSLSRRWFF.

This clonotype was recorded many times. The chain has TRBV6-1 and TRBJ2-3; D possibly corresponds to TRBD2 (6 bases). The ends were cut back, 7 bases at V and 2 bases at J, with 13 bases in the middle. The germline V gene has CDR1 MNHNS and CDR2 SASEGT. The CDR3 totals 14 residues. The CDR3 is CASTRGAVTDTQYF. The CDR3 coding sequence is TGTGCCAGCACCCGCGGGGCGGTCACAGATACGCAGTATTTT.

This chain joins TRBV18 and TRBJ1-4; D is unclear. The CDR3 runs 15 residues. Germline CDR1 reads KGHSH; CDR2 reads LQKENI. V lost 1 base to trimming and J lost 0 bases, with 6 bases between them. The DNA for the CDR3 is TGTGCCAGCTCACCACGGGTTACAACTAATGAAAAACTGTTTTTT. This translates into CASSPRVTTNEKLFF.

V gene TRBV27 combines with J gene TRBJ1-4; no reliable D call. V lost 1 base, J lost 10 bases, and 7 bases lay in between. Per germline, CDR1 MNHEY and CDR2 SMNVEV (reference sequence). The CDR3 extends over 12 amino acids. The CDR3: CASSLLGGKLFF. The DNA for the CDR3 is TGTGCCAGCAGTTTATTGGGAGGAAAACTGTTTTTT.

This clonotype came up many times. This chain uses TRBV5-1 with TRBJ2-2; no clear D. V gave up 1 base and J gave up 4 bases, with 8 bases separating them. The germline V gene has CDR1 SGHRS and CDR2 YFSETQ. The CDR3 totals 14 residues. The CDR3 sequence: CASSLSRSTGELFF. The CDR3 DNA is TGCGCCAGCAGCTTGTCCAGGAGCACCGGGGAGCTGTTTTTT.

This clonotype was counted ten times or more. The rearrangement joins TRBV5-1 to TRBJ1-4, with D perhaps TRBD1 (5 bases). The V end was cut by 4 bases, the J end by 5 bases, with 15 bases between. This CDR3 comprises 15 residues. Germline V lookup: CDR1 SGHRS, CDR2 YFSETQ. Written as DNA, the CDR3 is TGCGCCAGCAGCCTGGGGCAGGGCAGGAATGAAAAACTGTTTTTT. This codes for CASSLGQGRNEKLFF.

This clonotype was observed many times. V is TRBV12-3 or TRBV12-4 and J is TRBJ1-4, with D unresolved. The V end lost 11 bases, the J end lost 3 bases, and 22 bases lay between the germline ends. The CDR3 spans 16 residues. The CDR3 sequence: CASGRVPWSANEKLFF. CDR3 nucleotide sequence: TGTGCCTCCGGGCGAGTGCCTTGGTCAGCTAATGAAAAACTGTTTTTT.

This clonotype was seen at least ten times. The chain's CDR3 is CSARDVLGSYNEQFF. The CDR3 bases are TGCAGTGCTAGAGATGTGCTGGGCTCCTACAATGAGCAGTTCTTC. The rearrangement joins TRBV20-1 to TRBJ2-1; D remains unclear. Germline CDR1 DFQATT, CDR2 SNEGSKA (reference sequence). V was pared by 0 bases and J by 0 bases, with 9 bases between. The CDR3 is 15 amino acids.

This clonotype was counted many times. The chain joins TRBV28 to TRBJ2-7; D gene ambiguous. V lost 4 bases and J lost 0, with 7 bases in between. This CDR3 comprises 13 residues. CDR1 and CDR2 (germline): MDHEN, SYDVKM. DNA for the CDR3: TGTGCCAGCAGTTCGTACGGCTCCTACGAGCAGTACTTC. It translates to CASSSYGSYEQYF.

This clonotype was detected many times. The chain couples TRBV3-1 to TRBJ2-5, with D uncertain. Germline V CDR1 and CDR2: LGHDT, YNNKEL (reference sequence). Trimming cost V 7 bases and J 4 bases, with 7 bases left between them. The length of the CDR3 is 11 residues. CDR3 loop: CASTWGETQYF. The CDR3 DNA reads TGTGCCAGCACCTGGGGAGAGACCCAGTACTTC.

About this clonotype itself: Since a much larger clone is just one base distant, this may be a read error. The chain couples TRBV11-2 to TRBJ2-5; 12 nucleotides align to TRBD2. There are 17 residues in the CDR3. With V trimmed by 5 bases and J by 3 bases, 10 bases remained unmatched. Germline V lookup: CDR1 SGHAT, CDR2 FQNNGV. The CDR3 DNA reads TGTGCCAGCAGCCCCCTGACTAGCGGGGGAGGGGAAGAGACCCAGTACTTC. Protein product: CASSPLTSGGGEETQYF.

This clonotype was observed at least ten times. J is TRBJ2-2 and V is TRBV7-3; possibly TRBD2 for D (5 bases). The V and J ends lost 5 bases and 4 bases respectively, with 11 bases between them. CDR3 length equals 14 residues. Germline V gives CDR1 SGHTA, CDR2 FQGTGA. CDR3 sequence: CASSITSITGELFF. CDR3 DNA: TGTGCCAGCAGCATTACTAGTATCACCGGGGAGCTGTTTTTT. The full variable domain, completed using reference TRBV7-3 and TRBJ2-2, is GAGVSQTPSNKVTEKGKYVELRCDPISGHTALYWYRQSLGQGPEFLIYFQGTGAADDSGLPNDRFFAVRPEGSVSTLKIQRTERGDSAVYLCASSITSITGELFFGEGSRLTVL.

CDR3 DNA: TGTGCCATCAGTCGGGAGCCCTACACTGAAGCTTTCTTT. Translation: CAISREPYTEAFF. The chain uses TRBV10-3 and TRBJ1-1; no clear D gene. This CDR3 spans 13 amino acids. V dropped 5 bases and J dropped 3 bases, with 10 bases sitting between them. Germline V gene lookup returns CDR1 ENHRY and CDR2 SYGVKD.

Ten or more counts support this clonotype. This rearrangement joins TRBV5-1 to TRBJ1-1, with a tentative D call TRBD1 (5 bases). The CDR3 spans 15 residues. The germline CDR1 and CDR2 sequences are SGHRS and YFSETQ. Trimming stripped 5 bases from V and 4 bases from J, with 18 bases between. The CDR3 DNA reads TGCGCCAGCAGAGGGGAGGCTACCTACAGCACTGAAGCTTTCTTT. Protein product: CASRGEATYSTEAFF.

This clonotype turned up a few times. The chain carries TRBV7-2 and TRBJ2-5, with D unresolved. The CDR3 has 15 residues. The ends were cut back, 1 base at V and 5 bases at J, with 14 bases in the middle. Germline lookup yields CDR1 SGHTA and CDR2 FQGNSA. CDR3 DNA: TGTGCCAGCAGCTTAGGTCCTCCTATGGGGGAGACCCAGTACTTC. It encodes CASSLGPPMGETQYF.

The chain is built from TRBV5-8 and TRBJ2-3, with D hard to call. The CDR3 runs 16 residues. CDR1 and CDR2 (germline): SGHTS, YDEGEE. The V gene lost 4 bases and the J gene lost 0 bases, with 15 bases spanning the gap. The CDR3 DNA follows: TGTGCCAGCAGCAAGGTTCGAAGGTCTAGCACAGATACGCAGTATTTT. Protein product: CASSKVRRSSTDTQYF.

There are many counts of this clonotype. The V call is TRBV6-5, the J call TRBJ2-3; D uncertain. V lost 0 bases and J 5 bases, leaving 9 bases between the germline ends. The CDR3 is made up of 14 amino acids. Germline CDR1 reads MNHEY; CDR2 reads SVGAGI. The CDR3 DNA is TGTGCCAGCAGTTACTCGATGCCGGGAGATACGCAGTATTTT. Protein sequence: CASSYSMPGDTQYF.

In its sample, this clonotype was seen many times. The chain has TRBV29-1 and TRBJ1-2, with D unclear. The ends were cut back, 4 bases at V and 1 base at J, with 13 bases in the middle. Germline V gene data show CDR1 as SQVTM and CDR2 as ANQGSEA. The CDR3 is 14 amino acids. CDR3 nucleotide sequence: TGCAGCGTTGTCGGGTATCCCGATAACTATGGCTACACCTTC. Its translation is CSVVGYPDNYGYTF.

This clonotype was seen many times. The V and J genes are TRBV28 and TRBJ1-1; TRBD1 agrees at 11 bases. Germline CDR1 is MDHEN and CDR2 is SYDVKM. The trim removed 5 bases at V and 5 bases at J, leaving 7 bases unmatched. The CDR3 length is 15 residues. The CDR3: CASSPGQGAGTEAFF. DNA for the CDR3: TGTGCCAGCAGTCCCGGACAGGGGGCGGGAACTGAAGCTTTCTTT.

This clonotype was recorded at least ten times. V usage is TRBV4-3 and J usage is TRBJ2-2; tentative D call: TRBD1 (6 bases). V dropped 5 bases and J dropped 3 bases, with 13 bases sitting between them. Germline V gene sequence: CDR1 LGHNA, CDR2 YSLEER. The CDR3 contains 15 residues. CDR3 sequence (DNA): TGCGCCAGCAGCTCCCTTCAGGGGCACACCGGGGAGCTGTTTTTT. Amino acid sequence: CASSSLQGHTGELFF.

This clonotype was observed at least ten times. The chain combines TRBV3-1 with TRBJ2-3; 7 bases align to TRBD1. Germline V gene data show CDR1 as LGHDT and CDR2 as YNNKEL (reference sequence). After removal of 4 bases from V and 2 bases from J, the junction contained 6 bases not matched to a gene. The CDR3 sequence is 15 residues long. CDR3: CASSPHRGFTDTQYF. CDR3 DNA: TGTGCCAGCAGCCCTCACAGGGGTTTCACAGATACGCAGTATTTT.

This clonotype showed up many times. The genes are TRBV7-9 and TRBJ1-4, with 7 positions matching TRBD1. Germline trimming cut 4 bases from V and 5 bases from J; bases unmatched to any gene: 4. This CDR3 region has 14 residues. The germline V gene has CDR1 SEHNR and CDR2 FQNEAQ (reference sequence). The CDR3 region has the DNA TGTGCCAGCAGCTCGGGACAGAAAAATGAAAAACTGTTTTTT. Its protein is CASSSGQKNEKLFF.